This TCR beta chain was documented in a study of OX40 agonist ivuxolimab in advanced cancers. Study-level results: CD4+ and CD8+ T cells in blood underwent clonal expansion by week 6 at 0.1 to 3.0 mg/kg.

With regard to this clone: Antigen unknown.

TCRdb keeps only in-frame clones here, not all; method: immunoSEQ multiplex PCR. The sample lists 25,000 to 35,000 clones; roughly 84% were seen once. Germline V gives CDR1 WSHSY, CDR2 SAAADI. V trimming: 10 bases; J trimming: 2 bases; junction bases outside the gene matches: 8. The CDR3 has 14 amino acids. The sample here was CD4+ or CD8+ T cells sorted from blood, taken in a trial of the OX40 agonist ivuxolimab. The origin of this receptor is an adult with an advanced solid tumor such as melanoma, head and neck, liver or kidney cancer. The chain combines TRBV10-2 with TRBJ1-2, with 9 nucleotides matching TRBD1. The CDR3 here is CATLPGTGNYGYTF. CDR3 nucleotide sequence: TGCGCCACCCTCCCCGGGACAGGGAACTATGGCTACACCTTC.